This T cell receptor beta chain was observed in a study of blood T cell repertoires in COVID-19. Overall study context: Whether acute or convalescent, the COVID-19 samples came from the United States, Italy and Spain. T cells, B-cell-depleted T cells, or PBMCs supplied cDNA or gDNA.

Source study methods: Reference gene primers were amplified, and this amplification served to estimate nucleated cell counts. Assay: immunoSEQ multiplex PCR; the TCRdb copy retains only in-frame clones and omits some. V and J calls and clone size are copied from that table; D and trimming were computed from the DNA. The table shows 85,000 to 95,000 clones, with 87% occurring only once. From germline, CDR1 is MNHEY and CDR2 SVGAGI. V was clipped by 4 bases and J by 14 bases; unmatched bases: 8. There are 12 residues in the CDR3. This receptor was identified in a human donor with acute or convalescent COVID-19. The donor label of this sample is uncertain. The chain joins TRBV6-5 to TRBJ2-1, with 7 bases matching TRBD2. Sample: peripheral blood. CDR3 nucleotides: TGTGCCAGCAGTTTATTGGCGGGGGTGAAGTTCTTC. Translation gives CASSLLAGVKFF.